This TCR beta chain is from a study of shared clonotypes between healthy human individuals. The assay was run at deep level. TCRdb keeps only in-frame clones here, not all; method: immunoSEQ multiplex PCR. The data contain 2 million to 2.5 million clones, under 97% of them singletons. Of note for this clone: As yet, its antigen is unknown.

Regarding the study as a whole: Naive CD4 clonotypes overlapped across a handful of donors at roughly 4.5%. Generally, estimated richness proved larger in naive subsets than it did in memory subsets.

This clonotype was sampled from a man in his late teens or twenties in good health. Sequenced material: naive CD4+ T cells sorted from blood. As to subset: CD45RA+ positively selected.

The CDR3 coding sequence is TGCGCCAGCAGCTTTCGGGGAGGGGACGAAAAACTGTTTTTT. It yields the protein CASSFRGGDEKLFF. The chain carries TRBV5-1 and TRBJ1-4; perhaps TRBD1 as D (5 bases). V lost 2 bases and J lost 8, with 13 bases in between. Germline CDR1 is SGHRS and CDR2 is YFSETQ. The CDR3 totals 14 residues. Supplemented by reference TRBV5-1 and TRBJ1-4, the full variable domain reads KAGVTQTPRYLIKTRGQQVTLSCSPISGHRSVSWYQQTPGQGLQFLFEYFSETQRNKGNFPGRFSGRQFSNSRSEMNVSTLELGDSALYLCASSFRGGDEKLFFGSGTQLSVL.